This T cell receptor beta chain was identified in a study of T cell responses to AZD1222 COVID-19 vaccine (dated by TCRdb to the early 2020s). Describing the broader study: AZD1222 recipients whose second dose came at about 4 weeks and those whose second dose came at about 12 weeks were combined into one group, since spike-specific TCR depth and breadth did not differ between the two schedules. A total of under 250 trial participants underwent TCR sequencing, of whom 200 to 220 had received two doses of AZD1222 and around 26 had received two doses of the MenACWY control vaccine. Trial participants were enrolled by age into 18-55, 56-69 and 70-plus year subgroups, with about 150, 28 and 57 TCR-sequenced participants respectively.

The time point tag for this specimen amounts to: baseline before first vaccination. Vaccinee samples came from UK trials COV001 and COV002, including a single-blind randomized controlled phase 2/3 trial of AZD1222 (ChAdOx1 nCoV-19) in healthy adults. For TCRbeta chain sequencing, PBMC samples were collected from trial participants at day 0 and at day 28 after the second dose. The study at large found these results: Nearly half of unique spike-specific TCRs reportedly recognized epitopes outside regions mutated in the B.1.351 and B.1.1.7 variants. Because no samples from the day 14 peak response were available, repertoires could be characterized only after the peak T cell response. Participants were mostly white British and included more females than males, and it was suggested by the authors that clonal diversity may have been underestimated. Only five or six AZD1222 recipients were SARS-CoV-2 seropositive at baseline, limiting conclusions about previously exposed vaccinees. In the small 56-69-year group, the increase in depth fell short of significance, most likely because of low power. Spike-specific TCR breadth and depth rose significantly after two AZD1222 doses compared with day 0 and with MenACWY recipients. Vaccine-associated CD4 TCRs spanned the whole spike protein, with dominant responses in regions 160-218 and 743-854.

According to the germline V gene (reference sequence), CDR1 reads LGHDT and CDR2 reads YNNKEL. There are 17 amino acids in the CDR3, from cysteine to phenylalanine inclusive. Only CDR3 DNA remains: 51 bases, in frame from the first base. Deletion took 0 bases off V and 5 bases off J, with a span of 20 bases between the germline ends. The CDR3 regions of human TCRbeta chains were analyzed by immunosequencing. The published analysis was carried out like this. TCRs in the repertoires were compared against a reference library of SARS-CoV-2-specific TCRs that had been generated with the MIRA antigen-specificity platform. Breadth meant the fraction of unique TCRs that were SARS-CoV-2-associated, whereas depth meant the fraction of total T cells that were SARS-CoV-2-associated. Using the MIRA data, each spike-specific TCR was mapped to the spike region that the TCR reacts to and placed in a CD4 or CD8 class. Log10-transformed breadth and depth values were compared by one-way ANOVA with Sidak's multiple comparisons tests. The table was pulled from immuneACCESS by TCRdb, which kept in-frame rearrangements only. Such tables lose some clones; where checked, under half of the loss comes from unresolved V genes, and the rest has no known cause. V, J and clone size reflect that table, while D and trimming were determined from the DNA. Recorded for this sample are approximately 89,000 clones; over 75% of them occurred a single time. The ten largest clones add up to approximately 2.8% of the sample.

Turning to this clone: Its recognized antigen is unknown. The input lacks base qualities; no much larger clone sits a single base away.

This specimen consisted of peripheral blood, obtained on day 0 of AZD1222 vaccination. The chain was built from TRBV3-1 (or the pseudogene TRBV3-2) and TRBJ2-7; TRBD2 is a weak D gene call, 7 bases matching. The TCR originated in an adult in good health. The base sequence is TGTGCCAGCAGCCAAGAGTTGTACGGGGGGCCGACCAACGAGCAGTACTTC. Protein translation: CASSQELYGGPTNEQYF.